A selection of T cell receptor beta chains follows, all from one sample in a study of shared clonotypes between healthy human individuals. TCRdb's table, derived via immunoSEQ multiplex PCR, lists solely in-frame clones and lacks some. Of about 610,000 clones listed, about 96% were seen once; the top ten hold 0.11%. The source material was naive CD8+ T cells sorted from blood. The receptors were sampled from a woman aged 30 to 39 in good health. Each CDR3 is given with its conserved first and last residue. The D gene is left open where the match is weak. Only some rows state a clone size, as once, few, many or a class for expanded clones.

>TRBV2|.|TRBJ2-5|.
TGTGCCAGCAGTGGGGCAGACCGGGAGCAGTACTTC
CASSGADREQYF
>TRBV21-1|.|TRBJ2-2|.
TGTGCCAGCAGCTCCCACCGCGGGAAAAAACGCCCCGGGGAGCTGTTTTTT
CASSSHRGKKRPGELFF
>TRBV7-9|.|TRBJ2-7|TRBD2
TGTGCCAGCAGCTCCGAGCGGGAGACGGCCTACGAGCAGTACTTC
CASSSERETAYEQYF
>TRBV27|.|TRBJ2-3|TRBD2
TGTGCCAGCAGTCCTTTTTCTAGCGGGAGCGTTACAGATACGCAGTATTTT
CASSPFSSGSVTDTQYF
>TRBV7-9|.|TRBJ1-4|.
TGTGCCAGCAGCCGGGGCCTGTATACTAATGAAAAACTGTTTTTT
CASSRGLYTNEKLFF
>TRBV18|.|TRBJ2-7|TRBD1
TGTGCCAGCTCACCTACAATTGGACAGGGGCCTGGTTACGAGCAGTACTTC
CASSPTIGQGPGYEQYF
>TRBV5-6|.|TRBJ1-1|.
TGTGCCAGCAGCTTCCAGAGCACTGAAGCTTTCTTT
CASSFQSTEAFF
>TRBV15|.|TRBJ2-2|.
TGTGCCACCAGCAGCCCAACCCTCGGGCAATACACCGGGGAGCTGTTTTTT
CATSSPTLGQYTGELFF
>TRBV6-1|once|TRBJ2-7|.
TGTGCCATCCCGGGACCCGTGAGCTCCTACGAGCAGTACTTC
CAIPGPVSSYEQYF
>TRBV2|.|TRBJ1-1|.
TGTGCCAGCAGCGATGACACCACTGAAGCTTTCTTT
CASSDDTTEAFF
>TRBV28|.|TRBJ2-7|.
TGTGCCAGCAGTTTATGGCGGGGGACATCGGACGTCGAGCAGTACTTC
CASSLWRGTSDVEQYF
>TRBV7-9|.|TRBJ2-2|.
TGTGCCAGCATTTTGAGGGCCGGGGAGCTGTTTTTT
CASILRAGELFF
>TRBV11-1|once|TRBJ2-1|.
TGTGCCAGCAGCTTTGGATCTGACTCCTACAATGAGCAGTTCTTC
CASSFGSDSYNEQFF
>TRBV2|.|TRBJ1-1|TRBD1
TGTGCCAGCAGTGAGGGACAGGTGTGGGCTTTCTTT
CASSEGQVWAFF
>TRBV28|.|TRBJ1-1|.
TGTGCCAGCAGTCCTCTTGCGGCAGGATCGAGTGGAGCTTTCTTT
CASSPLAAGSSGAFF
>TRBV6-5|.|TRBJ1-2|TRBD1
TGTGCCAGCAGTTACTCACCGACAGGGACGGGAGGCTACACCTTC
CASSYSPTGTGGYTF
>TRBV2|.|TRBJ2-7|TRBD2
TGTGCCAGCAGTCCACGACTAGCGGACCTATACGAGCAGTACTTC
CASSPRLADLYEQYF
>TRBV7-8|.|TRBJ2-7|.
TGTGCCAGCAGCTTAGAAGGTTTGGGGAACCCATACGAGCAGTACTTC
CASSLEGLGNPYEQYF
>TRBV4-2|.|TRBJ2-2|.
TGTGCCAGCAGCCCTATGAGGTTAATAGATGGAAACACCGGGGAGCTGTTTTTT
CASSPMRLIDGNTGELFF
>TRBV23-1|once|TRBJ2-7|.
TGCGCCAGCACCACCGGACAGTTCGAGCAGTACTTC
CASTTGQFEQYF
>TRBV19|.|TRBJ1-5|.
TGTGCCAGTAGTATAAATTGGGAATCAGGACGGTACGATCAGCCCCAGCATTTT
CASSINWESGRYDQPQHF
>TRBV5-1|.|TRBJ2-7|TRBD1
TGCGCCAGCAGCTGGGACAGGAGCTACGAGCAGTACTTC
CASSWDRSYEQYF
>TRBV28|.|TRBJ1-3|.
TGTGCCAGCCGGGCGCCGGGAAACACCATATATTTT
CASRAPGNTIYF
>TRBV27|.|TRBJ2-1|.
TGTGCCAGCAGTTTAGGGAGGTGGGGGAACATTTACAATGAGCAGTTCTTC
CASSLGRWGNIYNEQFF
>TRBV5-8|.|TRBJ2-7|.
TGTGCCAGCAGCTTGATGAGTTCGGGATTCGAGCAGTACTTC
CASSLMSSGFEQYF
>TRBV5-4|.|TRBJ2-7|.
TGTGCCAGCAGCTTGGCAGGGGCGACCTCCTACGAGCAGTACTTC
CASSLAGATSYEQYF
>TRBV19|.|TRBJ1-5|TRBD1
TGTGCCAGTAGTGACAGGGGAGGTTATAGCAATCAGCCCCAGCATTTT
CASSDRGGYSNQPQHF
>TRBV2|.|TRBJ2-1|TRBD2
TGTGCCAGCAGTGAATGGGGGAAGGGACTAGCGGGAGTTTGGTCCTACAATGAGCAGTTCTTC
CASSEWGKGLAGVWSYNEQFF
>TRBV27|.|TRBJ2-5|.
TGTGCCAGCAGCGGGCCCTACCAAGAGACCCAGTACTTC
CASSGPYQETQYF
>TRBV27|.|TRBJ2-1|TRBD2
TGTGCCAGCAGTTTATCGAAGGGACTAGCGGGGAAGCAGCAGTTCTTC
CASSLSKGLAGKQQFF
>TRBV19|.|TRBJ2-1|.
TGTGCCAGTAGTATATCGTCTAGTGTAGCCGGCAATGAGCAGTTCTTC
CASSISSSVAGNEQFF
>TRBV28|.|TRBJ2-3|.
TGTGCCCTCAGGGGAGGCGGCACAGATACGCAGTATTTT
CALRGGGTDTQYF
>TRBV27|.|TRBJ2-7|TRBD2
TGTGCCAGCAGCTTCATAGCGGGAGAGGGCTCTTACGAGCAGTACTTC
CASSFIAGEGSYEQYF
>TRBV27|.|TRBJ2-1|.
TGTGCCAGCAGTTCGACCCTCCTGGGGAATGAGCAGTTCTTC
CASSSTLLGNEQFF
>TRBV28|.|TRBJ2-3|.
TGTGCCAGCAGTTTTCAGGGCACAGATACGCAGTATTTT
CASSFQGTDTQYF
>TRBV2|.|TRBJ2-3|TRBD2
TGTGCCAGCTCGATGACTAGCTCCACAGATACGCAGTATTTT
CASSMTSSTDTQYF
>TRBV7-9|.|TRBJ1-2|TRBD1
TGTGCCAGCAGCCCCGGACAGGGAGCCGGCTATGGCTACACCTTC
CASSPGQGAGYGYTF
>TRBV13|.|TRBJ1-5|.
TGTGCCAGCAGCTACGGACGGAATAGCAATCAGCCCCAGCATTTT
CASSYGRNSNQPQHF
>TRBV2|.|TRBJ2-7|TRBD1
TGTGCCAGCAGTGACGACGCCAGGGGGTACGAGCAGTACTTC
CASSDDARGYEQYF
>TRBV29-1|once|TRBJ2-4|TRBD2
TGCAGCGTTGGTGGACTAGGCAACATTCAGTACTTC
CSVGGLGNIQYF
>TRBV7-8|.|TRBJ1-1|.
TGTGCCAGCAGCAAACAGCAGGGGAAGAACACTGAAGCTTTCTTT
CASSKQQGKNTEAFF
>TRBV27|.|TRBJ2-7|.
TGTGCCAGCAGTTTCGGCCGCCAATCCTACGAGCAGTACTTC
CASSFGRQSYEQYF
>TRBV5-4|.|TRBJ2-5|.
TGTGCCAGCAGCTTGTACACGGGGAAAGAGACCCAGTACTTC
CASSLYTGKETQYF
>TRBV27|.|TRBJ1-5|.
TGTGCCAGCAGTCCCGCCTTGGTTCAGCCCCAGCATTTT
CASSPALVQPQHF
>TRBV4-1|.|TRBJ2-1|TRBD2
TGCGCCAGCAGCCAAGATCGGGGGGAGGGCCGGGTGCAGTTCTTC
CASSQDRGEGRVQFF
>TRBV7-8|.|TRBJ1-5|TRBD1
TGTGCCAGCAGCTTGAGGGGACAGGGCGGTCAGCCCCAGCATTTT
CASSLRGQGGQPQHF